These T cell receptor beta chains were read from a single sample in a study of post-analysis software for immune sequencing data. Each CDR3 protein gets one entry after TCRdb re-called the PCR reads with MiXCR. The sample consists of roughly 430,000 distinct CDR3 sequences, over 30% of them appearing once. Sample: blood. Receptors originate from a girl aged 2-9 years with multiple sclerosis. Both conserved end residues are part of each CDR3. Fields, in order: clone size, D gene, J gene, V gene, CDR3 protein, CDR3 DNA. A D gene is named only where the DNA matches it firmly. Expanded clones are given a class, and other clones once, few, many or no size at all.

>few|-|TRBJ2-4|TRBV5-6
CASSLSQGFSLYF
TGTGCCAGCAGCTTGTCACAGGGTTTTTCCCTGTACTTC
>-|-|TRBJ1-1|TRBV20-1
CSARKRAGPEAFF
TGCAGTGCTAGGAAGAGGGCAGGTCCTGAAGCTTTCTTT
>-|-|TRBJ2-1|TRBV6-1
CASSALRPVDNEQFF
TGTGCCAGCAGCGCTCTTCGGCCCGTGGACAATGAGCAGTTCTTC
>-|-|TRBJ1-1|TRBV27
CASSPSQVLNTEAFF
TGTGCCAGCAGCCCCTCCCAGGTGCTGAACACTGAAGCTTTCTTT
>-|-|TRBJ1-4|TRBV12-3/TRBV12-4
CASSLGKAEKLFF
TGTGCCAGCAGTTTAGGCAAAGCTGAAAAACTGTTTTTT
>-|TRBD1|TRBJ2-5|TRBV2
CASSDLTGEETQYF
TGTGCCAGCAGTGATTTAACAGGGGAAGAGACCCAGTACTTC
>-|TRBD1|TRBJ2-7|TRBV28
CASSPLTKGAYEQYF
TGTGCCAGCAGTCCCTTGACCAAGGGGGCGTACGAGCAGTACTTC
>few|TRBD1|TRBJ2-7|TRBV2
CASRRGQVLYEQYF
TGTGCCAGCAGGCGGGGACAGGTCCTCTACGAGCAGTACTTC
>few|TRBD1|TRBJ2-7|TRBV2
CASSAQDRGYYEQYF
TGTGCCAGCAGTGCTCAGGACAGGGGCTACTACGAGCAGTACTTC
>few|-|TRBJ1-5|TRBV5-1
CASSMGGVNQPQHF
TGCGCCAGCAGCATGGGAGGAGTAAATCAGCCCCAGCATTTT
>-|-|TRBJ2-1|TRBV28
CASSLPGQGESEQFF
TGTGCCAGCAGTTTGCCGGGGCAGGGAGAAAGTGAGCAGTTCTTC
>-|-|TRBJ2-1|TRBV9
CASSVGRSPSDEQFF
TGTGCCAGCAGCGTAGGGAGGAGCCCGTCCGATGAGCAGTTCTTC
>few|-|TRBJ2-1|TRBV3-1
CASSQGRKGQSSFF
TGTGCCAGCAGCCAAGGAAGGAAGGGGCAGAGTTCGTTCTTC
>-|TRBD2|TRBJ2-5|TRBV7-9
CASSLAWTSGRAQETQYF
TGTGCCAGCAGCTTAGCCTGGACTAGCGGGAGGGCACAAGAGACCCAGTACTTC
>-|-|TRBJ1-6|TRBV5-1
CASSLGQYPDSPLHF
TGCGCCAGCAGCTTGGGGCAATATCCGGATTCACCCCTCCACTTT
>few|TRBD1|TRBJ2-1|TRBV11-2
CASSSNRGQLYNEQFF
TGTGCCAGCAGTTCAAACAGGGGGCAATTGTACAATGAGCAGTTCTTC